The 26 T cell receptor beta chains in this list originate from one sample, sequenced in a study of blood T cell repertoires in COVID-19. Profiling relied on immunoSEQ multiplex PCR, and the TCRdb table lists in-frame clones only, not all of them. The repertoire holds about 370,000 clones, with more than 85% as singletons. Sequenced material: PBMCs or T cells enriched from blood (not recorded which). The receptors were sampled from a middle-aged woman who had been exposed to COVID-19.

The gene calls are TRBV27 and TRBJ1-4, with TRBD1 as a possible D gene (5 bases). The CDR3 contains 15 residues. V lost 3 bases to trimming and J lost 4 bases, with 12 bases between them. Germline CDR1 MNHEY, CDR2 SMNVEV (reference sequence). The chain's CDR3 is CASSLTGGVNEKLFF. In DNA, the CDR3 is TGTGCCAGCAGTTTGACCGGGGGGGTTAATGAAAAACTGTTTTTT.

This chain uses TRBV9 with TRBJ2-3; D call uncertain. Germline CDR1 reads SGDLS; CDR2 reads YYNGEE. The CDR3 contains 15 residues. The germline V and J ends were trimmed by 0 bases and 2 bases, with 10 bases remaining between them. CDR3 sequence reads: CASSVAPDYTDTQYF. The CDR3 DNA sequence: TGTGCCAGCAGCGTAGCCCCAGATTACACAGATACGCAGTATTTT.

The V call is TRBV28, the J call TRBJ1-2; D remains ambiguous. The V gene's germline CDR1 is MDHEN and CDR2 SYDVKM. The CDR3 contains 11 residues. Trimming cost V 10 bases and J 2 bases, with 8 bases left between them. The CDR3 loop is CATDGNYGYTF. The CDR3 nucleotides are TGTGCCACTGACGGGAACTATGGCTACACCTTC.

DNA for the CDR3: TGCAGCGTACGCGGAGGGAACGAGCAGTACTTC. Residues: CSVRGGNEQYF. V usage is TRBV29-1 and J usage is TRBJ2-7, with D possibly TRBD2 on 6 matching bases. CDR1 and CDR2 from the germline V gene are SQVTM and ANQGSEA. V was trimmed by 6 bases and J by 5 bases, leaving 11 bases between them. The CDR3 is made up of 11 amino acids.

About this clone itself: Other DNA sequences in the same sample also yield this CDR3. The V gene is TRBV5-1, the J gene TRBJ1-3; D is undetermined. CDR3 size: 14 residues. V was pared by 0 bases and J by 1 base, with 5 bases between. The germline V gene encodes CDR1 SGHRS and CDR2 YFSETQ. CDR3 in amino acids: CASSLAGSGNTIYF. The CDR3, as DNA: TGCGCCAGCAGCTTGGCGGGGTCTGGAAACACCATATATTTT.

This chain uses TRBV7-2 with TRBJ1-6; D is ambiguous. From germline, CDR1 is SGHTA and CDR2 FQGNSA. The CDR3 covers 13 residues. With 1 base removed from V and 11 bases from J, the gap between germline ends came to 9 bases. The CDR3 region is CASSLGAGTPLHF. As DNA, the CDR3 is TGTGCCAGCAGCTTAGGGGCGGGGACACCCCTCCACTTT.

The chain uses TRBV10-2 and TRBJ1-1; TRBD1 aligns across 8 bases. CDR3 size: 13 residues. V was clipped by 4 bases and J by 5 bases; unmatched bases: 3. The germline CDR1 and CDR2 sequences are WSHSY and SAAADI. CDR3 sequence reads: CASSGRQGTEAFF. CDR3 in DNA: TGCGCCAGCAGTGGACGACAGGGGACTGAAGCTTTCTTT.

Points on this clone: Additional DNA sequences in this sample encode the identical CDR3. The rearrangement joins TRBV9 to TRBJ2-7; 8 bases line up with TRBD1. The V and J ends lost 3 bases and 4 bases, in that order; junction bases with no gene match: 6. The germline gives CDR1 SGDLS, CDR2 YYNGEE. There are 14 residues in the CDR3. CDR3 bases: TGTGCCAGCAGCGCCGGGACAGGACCTTACGAGCAGTACTTC. It yields the protein CASSAGTGPYEQYF.

The chain is built from TRBV5-4 and TRBJ1-4; D remains ambiguous. The CDR3 is made up of 13 amino acids. Germline assignment: CDR1 SGHNT and CDR2 YYREEE (reference sequence). V gave up 5 bases and J gave up 3 bases, with 8 bases separating them. CDR3 in amino acids: CASRRDSNEKLFF. In DNA form, the CDR3 reads TGTGCCAGCAGGAGGGATTCTAATGAAAAACTGTTTTTT.

The genes are TRBV7-9 and TRBJ1-2; no clear D gene. Trimming cost V 3 bases and J 4 bases, with 18 bases left between them. There are 16 residues in the CDR3. Germline loops: CDR1 SEHNR, CDR2 FQNEAQ (reference sequence). CDR3: CASSFGGQKSPYGYTF. The CDR3 bases are TGTGCCAGCAGCTTTGGAGGGCAGAAGTCCCCCTATGGCTACACCTTC.

V is TRBV5-6 and J is TRBJ2-2; tentatively, D is TRBD2 (5 bases). V lost 0 bases and J lost 0, with 12 bases in between. Germline CDR1 is SGHDT and CDR2 is YYEEEE. CDR3 length: 17 residues. The CDR3 here is CASSLERRRPNTGELFF. The CDR3 nucleotides are TGTGCCAGCAGCTTGGAGAGGAGGCGACCGAACACCGGGGAGCTGTTTTTT.

V is TRBV11-3 and J is TRBJ1-3; weak D call: TRBD1 (5 bases). The CDR3 contains 12 residues. Germline CDR1 SGHNT, CDR2 YENEEA. Trimming pared 5 bases from V and 7 bases from J, leaving 9 bases between. CDR3 residues: CASSRGWNTIYF. The CDR3, as DNA: TGTGCCAGCAGCAGGGGCTGGAACACCATATATTTT.

This chain links TRBV14 with TRBJ2-7; 10 nucleotides align to TRBD2. This CDR3 comprises 15 residues. The trim removed 4 bases at V and 3 bases at J, leaving 6 bases unmatched. Per germline, CDR1 SGHDN and CDR2 FVKESK. The CDR3 DNA follows: TGTGCCAGCAGCCGAGTCCTAGCGGGGGACTACGAGCAGTACTTC. Residues: CASSRVLAGDYEQYF.

This sequence joins TRBV2 and TRBJ2-1; 11 bases are shared with TRBD2. V trimming: 2 bases; J trimming: 9 bases; junction bases outside the gene matches: 9. The germline CDR1 and CDR2 sequences are SNHLY and FYNNEI. The CDR3 covers 16 residues. CDR3 bases: TGTGCCAGCAGTGAAATAGGTCTAGCGGGAGGTATTGAGCAGTTCTTC. Translating it yields CASSEIGLAGGIEQFF.

This rearrangement joins TRBV15 to TRBJ1-6; a possible D gene is TRBD1 (5 bases). The CDR3 is 14 residues long. Trimming removed 2 bases at V and 8 bases at J, with 10 bases between. CDR1 and CDR2 (germline): LNHNV, YYDKDF (reference sequence). CDR3 in amino acids: CATSRQGSYSPLHF. DNA for the CDR3: TGTGCCACCAGCAGACAGGGATCCTATTCACCCCTCCACTTT.

In this sample, this clone turned up a few times. V is TRBV24-1 and J is TRBJ2-7, with D unclear. The CDR3 loop spans 13 amino acids. The ends were cut back, 3 bases at V and 7 bases at J, with 12 bases in the middle. Germline loops: CDR1 KGHDR, CDR2 SFDVKD. The CDR3 loop is CATSDAPSGEQYF. CDR3 nucleotides: TGTGCCACCAGTGATGCACCCTCCGGGGAGCAGTACTTC.

This sequence joins TRBV9 and TRBJ2-7, with 7 bases that match TRBD1. This CDR3 has 14 residues. The V gene end was trimmed by 4 bases and the J gene end by 2 bases; junction bases not matched to a gene: 6. Germline-derived CDR1 and CDR2 are SGDLS and YYNGEE. In DNA, the CDR3 is TGTGCCAGCAGCTTATCTCAGGGGGCCTACGAGCAGTACTTC. Translation gives CASSLSQGAYEQYF.

CDR3 protein: CASSQADKGAFF. The CDR3 DNA reads as TGTGCCAGCAGCCAAGCGGACAAGGGAGCTTTCTTT. The chain couples TRBV3-1 (or the pseudogene TRBV3-2) to TRBJ1-1; D is perhaps TRBD1 (5 bases). The CDR3 contains 12 residues. The germline CDR1 and CDR2 sequences are LGHDT and YNNKEL (reference sequence). The V end lost 1 base, the J end lost 10 bases, and 10 bases lay between the germline ends.

The sample holds one count of this clone. The rearrangement uses TRBV3-1 (or the pseudogene TRBV3-2) and TRBJ1-6; 9 nucleotides align to TRBD1. The CDR3 extends over 15 amino acids. CDR1 and CDR2 from the germline V gene are LGHDT and YNNKEL (reference sequence). V lost 2 bases and J lost 6; bases outside the gene matches: 2. The CDR3: CASSQLGQGNSPLHF. The DNA of the CDR3 is TGTGCCAGCAGCCAACTGGGACAGGGTAATTCACCCCTCCACTTT.

The chain carries TRBV2 and TRBJ2-3; 9 bases line up with TRBD1. V was clipped by 5 bases and J by 1 base; unmatched bases: 4. The CDR3 is 15 amino acids. Germline CDR1 and CDR2: SNHLY and FYNNEI. The CDR3 DNA follows: TGTGCCAGCAGTAAACAGGGGGCCCGCACAGATACGCAGTATTTT. Translation gives CASSKQGARTDTQYF. The variable domain in full, with the rest retrieved from reference TRBV2 and TRBJ2-3, is EPEVTQTPSHQVTQMGQEVILRCVPISNHLYFYWYRQILGQKVEFLVSFYNNEISEKSEIFDDQFSVERPDGSNFTLKIRSTKLEDSAMYFCASSKQGARTDTQYFGPGTRLTVL.

The chain has TRBV7-9 and TRBJ2-5, with D unclear. This CDR3 is 15 amino acids long. The V gene lost 2 bases and the J gene lost 1 base, with 11 bases spanning the gap. CDR1 and CDR2 from the germline V gene are SEHNR and FQNEAQ (reference sequence). The CDR3 is CASSLSRLSQETQYF. In DNA, the CDR3 is TGTGCCAGCAGCTTATCACGCCTGAGCCAAGAGACCCAGTACTTC.

The gene calls are TRBV18 and TRBJ2-7; tentatively, D is TRBD1 (5 bases). Germline lookup yields CDR1 KGHSH and CDR2 LQKENI. The CDR3 length is 13 residues. V lost 2 bases, J lost 6 bases, and 11 bases lay in between. The CDR3 bases are TGTGCCAGCTCACCATCCAGGGTGGGCGAGCAGTACTTC. Translation gives CASSPSRVGEQYF.

V is TRBV3-1 (or the pseudogene TRBV3-2) and J is TRBJ2-7; a possible D gene is TRBD2 (5 bases). CDR3 length: 11 residues. The germline gives CDR1 LGHDT, CDR2 YNNKEL (reference sequence). V lost 7 bases to trimming and J lost 3 bases, with 7 bases between them. CDR3 in amino acids: CASTDFYEQYF. CDR3 coding DNA: TGTGCCAGCACGGACTTCTACGAGCAGTACTTC.

The chain joins TRBV24-1 to TRBJ2-3; D gene ambiguous. Trimming cost V 3 bases and J 5 bases, with 14 bases left between them. CDR1 and CDR2 from the germline V gene are KGHDR and SFDVKD. The CDR3 extends over 15 amino acids. The CDR3 region is CATSDATFSGDTQYF. CDR3 nucleotides: TGTGCCACCAGTGATGCCACGTTTAGTGGAGATACGCAGTATTTT.

This clone was seen just once. CDR3 loop: CASTPTTEAYEQYF. For the CDR3, the DNA is TGTGCCAGCACCCCCACGACGGAGGCCTACGAGCAGTACTTC. The chain combines TRBV7-8 with TRBJ2-7; D is perhaps TRBD2 (5 bases). This CDR3 contains 14 residues. Germline CDR1 SGHVS, CDR2 FQNEAQ. The V gene lost 7 bases and the J gene lost 2 bases, with 15 bases spanning the gap.

This clone has only one observation. The chain couples TRBV19 to TRBJ1-1, with D possibly being TRBD1 (6 bases). The CDR3 runs 14 residues. Trimming cost V 11 bases and J 8 bases, with 24 bases left between them. Germline V gives CDR1 LNHDA, CDR2 SQIVND (reference sequence). CDR3 region: CASLGTGYGEEAFF. The CDR3 coding sequence is TGTGCCTCACTAGGAACAGGGTACGGTGAGGAAGCTTTCTTT.